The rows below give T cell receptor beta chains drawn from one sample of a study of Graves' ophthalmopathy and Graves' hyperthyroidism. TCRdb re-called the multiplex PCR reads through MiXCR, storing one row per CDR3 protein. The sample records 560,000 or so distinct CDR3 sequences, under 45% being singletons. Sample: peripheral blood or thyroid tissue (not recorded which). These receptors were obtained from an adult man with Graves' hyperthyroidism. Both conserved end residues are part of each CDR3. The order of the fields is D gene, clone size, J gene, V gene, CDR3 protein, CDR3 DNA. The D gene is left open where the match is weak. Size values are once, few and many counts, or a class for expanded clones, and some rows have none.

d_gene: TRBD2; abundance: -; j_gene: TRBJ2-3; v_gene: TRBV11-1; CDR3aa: CASSLSLAGGTDTQYF; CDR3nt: TGTGCCAGCAGCTTATCTCTAGCGGGAGGCACAGATACGCAGTATTTT
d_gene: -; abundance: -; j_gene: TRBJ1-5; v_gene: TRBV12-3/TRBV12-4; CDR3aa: CASSVWGRQPQHF; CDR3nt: TGTGCCAGCAGTGTGTGGGGACGCCAGCCCCAGCATTTT
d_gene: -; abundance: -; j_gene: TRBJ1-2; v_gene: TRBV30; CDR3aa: CAWTNFNYGYTF; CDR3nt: TGTGCCTGGACTAACTTTAACTATGGCTACACCTTC
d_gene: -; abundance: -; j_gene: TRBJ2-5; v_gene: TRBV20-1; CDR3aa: CSARANSGDTQYF; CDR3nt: TGCAGTGCTAGAGCGAATAGTGGAGATACGCAGTACTTC
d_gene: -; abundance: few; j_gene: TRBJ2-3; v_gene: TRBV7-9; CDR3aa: CASSDSLRTDTQYF; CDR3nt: TGTGCCAGCAGTGACAGCCTCCGCACAGATACGCAGTATTTT
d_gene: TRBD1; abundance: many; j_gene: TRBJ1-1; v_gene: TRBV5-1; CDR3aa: CASSLGGTGNTEAFF; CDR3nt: TGTGCCAGCAGCTTAGGTGGGACAGGAAACACTGAAGCTTTCTTT
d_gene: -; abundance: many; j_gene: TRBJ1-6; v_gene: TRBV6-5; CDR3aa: CASRKPGQTNSPLHF; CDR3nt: TGTGCCAGCAGGAAACCGGGACAAACTAATTCACCCCTCCACTTT
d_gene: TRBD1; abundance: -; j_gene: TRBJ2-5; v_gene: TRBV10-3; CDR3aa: CAISDPGTGQETQYF; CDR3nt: TGTGCCATCAGTGATCCCGGGACAGGGCAAGAGACCCAGTACTTC
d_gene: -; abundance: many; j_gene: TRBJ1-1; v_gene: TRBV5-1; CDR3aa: CASTTPGLNTEAFF; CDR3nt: TGCGCCAGCACGACACCCGGCTTGAACACTGAAGCTTTCTTT
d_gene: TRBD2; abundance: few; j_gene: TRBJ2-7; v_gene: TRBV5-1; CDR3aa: CASSLDTSGTYEQYF; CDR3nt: TGCGCCAGCAGCTTAGACACTAGCGGGACCTACGAGCAGTACTTC
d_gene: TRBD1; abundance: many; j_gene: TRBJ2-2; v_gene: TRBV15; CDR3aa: CATSKTGVSTGELFF; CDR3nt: TGTGCCACCAGCAAGACAGGGGTCTCCACCGGGGAGCTGTTTTTT
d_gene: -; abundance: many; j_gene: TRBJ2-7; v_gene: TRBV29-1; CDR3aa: CSVEDNRSSYEQYF; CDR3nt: TGCAGCGTTGAGGACAACCGCTCCTCCTACGAGCAGTACTTC
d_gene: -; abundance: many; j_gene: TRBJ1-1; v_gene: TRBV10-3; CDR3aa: CAISESRGDTEAFF; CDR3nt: TGTGCCATCAGTGAGTCGCGGGGGGACACTGAAGCTTTCTTT
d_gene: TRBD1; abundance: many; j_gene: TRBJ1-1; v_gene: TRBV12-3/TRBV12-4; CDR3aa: CASSPTGTANTEAFF; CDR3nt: TGTGCCAGCAGTCCCACGGGGACAGCCAACACTGAAGCTTTCTTT
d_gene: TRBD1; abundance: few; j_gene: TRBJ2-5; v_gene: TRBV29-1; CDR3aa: CSVQQGAGETQYF; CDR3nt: TGCAGCGTTCAGCAGGGGGCCGGGGAGACCCAGTACTTC
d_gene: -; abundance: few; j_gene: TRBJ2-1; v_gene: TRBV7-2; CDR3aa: CASSPRRAFGQFF; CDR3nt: TGTGCCAGCAGCCCCCGGAGGGCCTTCGGGCAGTTCTTC
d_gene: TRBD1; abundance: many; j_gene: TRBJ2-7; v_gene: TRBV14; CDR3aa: CASSLRDRERDEQYF; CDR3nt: TGTGCCAGCAGCCTTAGGGACAGGGAAAGGGACGAGCAGTACTTC
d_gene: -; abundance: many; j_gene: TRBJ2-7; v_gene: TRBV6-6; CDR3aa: CASSEARLYEQYF; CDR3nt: TGTGCCAGCAGTGAAGCGCGATTATACGAGCAGTACTTC
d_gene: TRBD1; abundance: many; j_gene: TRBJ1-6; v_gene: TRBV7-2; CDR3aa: CASRHGTANSPLHF; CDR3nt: TGTGCCAGCAGACACGGGACAGCAAATTCACCCCTCCACTTT
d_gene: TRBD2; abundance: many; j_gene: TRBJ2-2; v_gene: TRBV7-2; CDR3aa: CASSKGGSGTGELFF; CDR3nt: TGTGCCAGCAGCAAGGGAGGGTCGGGAACCGGGGAGCTGTTTTTT
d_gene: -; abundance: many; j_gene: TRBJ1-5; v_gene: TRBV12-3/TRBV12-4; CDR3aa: CASSFYGRSQPQHF; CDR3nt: TGTGCCAGCAGTTTTTATGGTCGTAGTCAGCCCCAGCATTTT
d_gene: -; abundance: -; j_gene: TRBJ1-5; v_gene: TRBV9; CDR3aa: CASSVGKGRPQHF; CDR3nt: TGTGCCAGCAGCGTAGGAAAGGGGAGGCCCCAGCATTTT
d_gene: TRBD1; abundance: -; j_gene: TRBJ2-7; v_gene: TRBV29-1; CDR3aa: CTSGQGAYEQYF; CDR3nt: TGCACCTCGGGACAGGGAGCCTACGAGCAGTACTTC
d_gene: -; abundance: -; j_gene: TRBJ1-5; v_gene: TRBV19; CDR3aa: CASVGQSNQPQHF; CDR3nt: TGTGCCAGTGTTGGACAGAGCAATCAGCCCCAGCATTTT
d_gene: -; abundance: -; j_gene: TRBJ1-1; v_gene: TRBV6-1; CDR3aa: CASISSGGDTEAFF; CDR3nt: TGTGCCAGCATCTCAAGCGGGGGTGACACTGAAGCCTTCTTT
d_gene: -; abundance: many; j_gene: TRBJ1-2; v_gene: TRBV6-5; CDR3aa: CASRNRGNYGYTF; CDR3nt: TGTGCCAGCAGAAATCGGGGTAACTATGGCTACACCTTC
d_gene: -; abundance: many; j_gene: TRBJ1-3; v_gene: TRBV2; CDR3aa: CASSARAGGNTIYF; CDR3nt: TGTGCCAGCAGTGCGAGGGCAGGGGGAAACACCATATATTTT
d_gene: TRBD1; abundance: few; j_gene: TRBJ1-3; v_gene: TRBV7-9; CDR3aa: CASSLGGQGNAIYF; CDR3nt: TGTGCCAGCAGCTTAGGCGGACAGGGAAACGCCATATATTTT
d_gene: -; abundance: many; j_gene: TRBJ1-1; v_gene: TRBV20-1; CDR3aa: CSASGGLTEAFF; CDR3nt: TGCAGTGCTAGTGGCGGGCTCACTGAAGCTTTCTTT
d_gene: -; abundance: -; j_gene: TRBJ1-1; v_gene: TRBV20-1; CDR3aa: CSASQGDTEAFF; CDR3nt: TGCAGTGCTAGCCAGGGTGACACTGAAGCTTTCTTT
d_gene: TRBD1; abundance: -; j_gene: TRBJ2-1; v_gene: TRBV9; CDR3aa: CASSVGSTGDNEQFF; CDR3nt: TGTGCCAGCAGCGTAGGTAGTACAGGGGACAATGAGCAGTTCTTC
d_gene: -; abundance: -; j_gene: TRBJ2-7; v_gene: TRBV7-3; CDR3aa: CASSLSQGPKHEQYF; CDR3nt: TGTGCCAGCAGCTTATCGCAGGGCCCCAAACACGAGCAGTACTTC
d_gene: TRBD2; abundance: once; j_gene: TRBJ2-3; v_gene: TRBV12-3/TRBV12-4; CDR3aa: CASSPRLAGGMDTQYF; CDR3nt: TGTGCCAGCAGCCCTCGACTAGCGGGAGGGATGGATACGCAGTATTTT
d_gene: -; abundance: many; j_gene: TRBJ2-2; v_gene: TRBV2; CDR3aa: CASSERGALFSTGELFF; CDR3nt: TGTGCCAGCAGTGAACGGGGGGCCCTTTTCAGCACCGGGGAGCTGTTTTTT
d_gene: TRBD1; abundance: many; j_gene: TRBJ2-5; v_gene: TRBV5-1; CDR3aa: CASSSTGGNQETQYF; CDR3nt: TGCGCCAGCAGCTCGACAGGGGGCAACCAAGAGACCCAGTACTTC
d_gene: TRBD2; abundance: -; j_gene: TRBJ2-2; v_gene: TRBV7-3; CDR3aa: CASSSILAGPTGELFF; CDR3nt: TGTGCCAGCAGCTCGATCCTAGCGGGGCCCACCGGGGAGCTGTTTTTT
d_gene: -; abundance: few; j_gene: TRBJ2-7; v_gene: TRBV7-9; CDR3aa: CASRAQTSYEQYF; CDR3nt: TGTGCCAGCAGGGCACAAACATCCTACGAGCAGTACTTC
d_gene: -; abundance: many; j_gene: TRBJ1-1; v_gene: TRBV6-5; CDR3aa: CASRYMGDTEAFF; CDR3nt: TGTGCCAGCAGGTACATGGGGGACACTGAAGCTTTCTTT
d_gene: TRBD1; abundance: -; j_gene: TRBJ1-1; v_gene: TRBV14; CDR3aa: CASSQDWRGLLGTEAFF; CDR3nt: TGTGCCAGCAGCCAAGACTGGAGGGGGCTGTTGGGCACTGAAGCTTTCTTT
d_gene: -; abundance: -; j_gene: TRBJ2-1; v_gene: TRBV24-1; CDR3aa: CAAQRTRLGEQFF; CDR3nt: TGTGCCGCCCAACGGACTCGATTAGGTGAGCAGTTCTTC
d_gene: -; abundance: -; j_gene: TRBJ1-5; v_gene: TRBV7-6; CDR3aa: CASSRGRELQETQHF; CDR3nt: TGTGCCAGCAGCCGAGGGAGGGAGCTTCAAGAGACCCAGCATTTT
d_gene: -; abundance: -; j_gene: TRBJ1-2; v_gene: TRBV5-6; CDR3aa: CASSVEVGEYGYTF; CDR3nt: TGTGCCAGCAGCGTCGAGGTTGGGGAATATGGCTACACCTTC
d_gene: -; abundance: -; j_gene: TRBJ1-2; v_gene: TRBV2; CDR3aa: CASSDLRGQNYGYTF; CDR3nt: TGTGCCAGCAGTGACCTACGAGGGCAGAACTATGGCTACACCTTC
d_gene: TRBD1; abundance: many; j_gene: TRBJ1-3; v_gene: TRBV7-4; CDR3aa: CASSSRDRAISGNTIYF; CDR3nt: TGTGCCAGCAGCTCACGTGACAGGGCAATCTCTGGAAACACCATATATTTT
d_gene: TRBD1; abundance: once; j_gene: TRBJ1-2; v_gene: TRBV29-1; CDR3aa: CSLDRSGYTF; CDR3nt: TGCAGCTTGGACAGGTCGGGCTACACCTTC
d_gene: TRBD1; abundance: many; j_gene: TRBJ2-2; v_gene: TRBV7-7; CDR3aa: CASSLGQGNGELFF; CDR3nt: TGTGCTAGCAGCTTGGGACAGGGGAACGGGGAGCTGTTTTTT
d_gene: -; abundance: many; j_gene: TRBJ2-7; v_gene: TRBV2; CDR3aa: CASVGNKQYF; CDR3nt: TGTGCCAGCGTTGGTAACAAGCAGTACTTC
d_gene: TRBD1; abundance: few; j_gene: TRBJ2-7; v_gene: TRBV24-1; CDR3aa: CATSDQGAHEQYF; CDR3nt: TGTGCCACCAGTGACCAGGGGGCTCACGAGCAGTACTTC
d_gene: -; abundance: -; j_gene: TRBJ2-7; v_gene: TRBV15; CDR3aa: CATSSVQSRRGEQYF; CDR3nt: TGTGCCACCAGCAGCGTACAGTCCCGTCGAGGCGAGCAGTACTTC
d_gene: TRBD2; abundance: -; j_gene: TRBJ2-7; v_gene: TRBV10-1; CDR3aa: CASSQGPSAGVASYEQYF; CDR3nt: TGTGCCAGCAGCCAAGGGCCATCAGCGGGAGTCGCCTCCTACGAGCAGTACTTC
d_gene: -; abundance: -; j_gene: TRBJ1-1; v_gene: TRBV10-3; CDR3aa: CATQPTSGVGEIEAFF; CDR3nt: TGTGCCACCCAGCCGACTAGCGGTGTCGGGGAGATTGAAGCTTTCTTT
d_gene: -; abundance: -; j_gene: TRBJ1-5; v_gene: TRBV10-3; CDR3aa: CATSGDQPQHF; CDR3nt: TGTGCCACCTCAGGGGACCAGCCCCAGCATTTT